This T cell receptor beta chain is from a study of patients and donors after allogeneic stem cell transplantation (dated by TCRdb to 2020 to 2022). Receptor amplification or capture employed RT-PCR. Sequencing used a NextSeq 550. In-frame beta chains were kept once TCRdb had trimmed the public reads at Q25 with fastp and called clones with MiXCR. Every CDR3 protein is listed once, alongside the most common genes and DNA of its rows. The sample table shows around 200,000 distinct CDR3 sequences, and around 40% are seen once. The ten largest clonotypes hold roughly 11% of the sample. Spanning cysteine to phenylalanine, the CDR3 consists of 16 amino acids. The only DNA kept is the CDR3, 48 bases in frame from the first base. CDR1 and CDR2 are read off the germline V gene (reference sequence) as DFQATT and SNEGSKA. V is reduced by 3 bases and J by 3 bases, leaving a spacing of 17 bases between them. With regard to this clonotype: The specificity of this receptor is unknown. Per-base qualities were not stored, and no clone one base away is much larger.

The chain uses TRBV20-1 and TRBJ1-4, with the D gene call left open. This receptor was identified in a human donor who was either an allogeneic HSCT recipient or a stem cell or donor lymphocyte infusion donor (not recorded which). It is not recorded whose cells these are; they may come from a transplant donor. Sample: blood, either unsorted or a sorted T cell fraction (not recorded which). The CDR3: CSASPVLPRPNEKLFF. The DNA sequence is as follows: TGCAGTGCTAGCCCCGTATTACCCAGACCTAATGAAAAACTGTTTTTT.